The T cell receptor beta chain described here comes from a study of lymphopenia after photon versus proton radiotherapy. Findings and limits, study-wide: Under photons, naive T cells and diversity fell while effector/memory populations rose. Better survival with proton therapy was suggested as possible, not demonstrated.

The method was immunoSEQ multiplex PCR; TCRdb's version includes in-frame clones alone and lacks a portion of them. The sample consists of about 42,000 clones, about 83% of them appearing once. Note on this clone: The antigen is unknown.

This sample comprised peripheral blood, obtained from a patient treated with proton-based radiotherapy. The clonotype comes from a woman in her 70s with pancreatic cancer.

The CDR3 loop is CASSPSVRIDEQFF. CDR3 nucleotides: TGCGCCAGCAGCCCTAGCGTCCGCATCGATGAGCAGTTCTTC. The rearrangement uses TRBV5-1 and TRBJ2-1, with a tentative D call TRBD2 (6 bases). The V end lost 4 bases, the J end lost 8 bases, and 16 bases lay between the germline ends. The V gene's germline CDR1 is SGHRS and CDR2 YFSETQ. The CDR3 runs 14 residues.